A single sample is the source of the 30 T cell receptor beta chains below, sequenced in a study of blood T cell repertoires in COVID-19. Clones were read by immunoSEQ multiplex PCR, and TCRdb kept only the in-frame ones, dropping some. This table has 150,000 to 200,000 clones, roughly 90% appearing once. Material: peripheral blood. The receptors were sampled from a man aged 55 to 70 with acute or convalescent COVID-19.

DNA of the CDR3: TGTGCCAGCAGCGTAGGAGGGGGGGTAAAGGAAAAACTGTTTTTT. Its protein product is CASSVGGGVKEKLFF. The chain combines TRBV9 with TRBJ1-4, with a tentative D call TRBD1 (6 bases). Trimming removed 0 bases from V and 8 bases from J, with 14 bases in between. CDR1 and CDR2 (germline): SGDLS, YYNGEE. This CDR3 is 15 amino acids long.

The sample holds one count of this clone. The V and J genes are TRBV6-2 or TRBV6-3 and TRBJ2-7, with 13 bases that match TRBD2. CDR1 is MNHEY, CDR2 SVGEGT, per germline. V dropped 1 base and J dropped 2; count of bases not matched to a gene: 2. The CDR3 totals 16 residues. CDR3 residues: CASSYYGLAGAYEQYV. The CDR3 coding sequence is TGTGCCAGCAGTTACTACGGACTAGCGGGGGCCTACGAGCAGTACGTC.

The V call is TRBV6-1, the J call TRBJ2-3; possible D gene TRBD1, 6 bases. V lost 2 bases and J lost 10, with 16 bases in between. The germline V gene encodes CDR1 MNHNS and CDR2 SASEGT. The CDR3 has 14 amino acids. This CDR3 reads CASSETRTVLAQYF. The CDR3 DNA sequence: TGTGCCAGCAGTGAAACACGGACAGTTTTAGCGCAGTATTTT.

The chain combines TRBV30 with TRBJ1-1; perhaps TRBD1 as D (6 bases). Germline CDR1 GTSNPN, CDR2 SVGIG (reference sequence). The V and J ends lost 4 bases and 0 bases respectively, with 15 bases between them. The CDR3 spans 15 residues. DNA for the CDR3: TGTGCCTGGAACCTGAGGGGGACCCTGAACACTGAAGCTTTCTTT. Encoded protein: CAWNLRGTLNTEAFF.

The CDR3 here is CASSLLGQGTDTQYF. CDR3 DNA: TGTGCCAGCAGCTTGTTGGGACAGGGCACAGATACGCAGTATTTT. The chain employs TRBV5-4 and TRBJ2-3; 8 positions agree with TRBD1. This CDR3 has 15 amino acids. The germline CDR1 and CDR2 sequences are SGHNT and YYREEE (reference sequence). Unmatched junction bases numbered 2, after V lost 1 base and J lost 1 base.

The chain recombines TRBV6-5 with TRBJ2-7; no definite D call. The CDR3 sequence is 13 residues long. Trimming left V 6 bases short and J 4 bases short, with 13 bases between. Germline CDR1 and CDR2: MNHEY and SVGAGI. The chain's CDR3 is CASSYRHGYEQYV. Here the CDR3 DNA reads TGTGCCAGCAGCTATAGACATGGGTACGAGCAGTACGTC.

This chain connects TRBV7-9 to TRBJ1-2; D may be TRBD1 (6 bases). The germline V gene encodes CDR1 SEHNR and CDR2 FQNEAQ (reference sequence). There are 18 residues in the CDR3. V was shortened by 5 bases and J by 0 bases, with 22 bases between the two germline ends. The CDR3: CASSPIGGEGGTNYGYTF. The DNA for the CDR3 is TGTGCCAGCAGCCCAATAGGGGGGGAGGGCGGCACTAACTATGGCTACACCTTC.

The chain joins TRBV13 to TRBJ1-1, with 7 bases that match TRBD1. The junction had 7 bases not matched to a gene; V was cut back by 1 base and J by 5 bases. The V gene's germline CDR1 is PRHDT and CDR2 FYEKMQ (reference sequence). The CDR3 runs to 15 residues. CDR3 sequence reads: CASSLETGRSTEAFF. For the CDR3, the DNA is TGTGCCAGCAGCTTAGAGACAGGGCGGAGTACTGAAGCTTTCTTT.

V usage is TRBV4-1 and J usage is TRBJ1-2; D is uncertain. Germline V lookup: CDR1 MGHRA, CDR2 YSYEKL. Trimming cost V 2 bases and J 7 bases, with 17 bases left between them. The CDR3 is 15 amino acids. The DNA of the CDR3 is TGCGCCAGCAGCCAATCCCCTGTACAGCCTGGTGGCTACACCTTC. This translates into CASSQSPVQPGGYTF.

The chain is built from TRBV9 and TRBJ2-7; 11 nucleotides agree with TRBD1. Trimming took 3 bases from V and 6 from J; bases not matched to a gene: 5. Looked up from germline, CDR1 is SGDLS and CDR2 is YYNGEE. The CDR3 extends over 14 amino acids. The CDR3 nucleotides are TGTGCCAGCAGCGCCGGGACAGGGGGAGGCGAGCAGTACTTC. Amino acid sequence: CASSAGTGGGEQYF. The full variable domain, with the rest looked up from reference TRBV9 and TRBJ2-7, is DSGVTQTPKHLITATGQRVTLRCSPRSGDLSVYWYQQSLDQGLQFLIQYYNGEERAKGNILERFSAQQFPDLHSELNLSSLELGDSALYFCASSAGTGGGEQYFGPGTRLTVT.

This sequence joins TRBV4-2 and TRBJ1-1; D gene unclear. V was pared by 4 bases and J by 1 base, with 10 bases between. Germline V gives CDR1 LGHNA, CDR2 YNFKEQ. The CDR3 is 14 residues long. CDR3 in DNA: TGTGCCAGCAGCCCCCGTGGAGAGAACACTGAAGCTTTCTTT. This codes for CASSPRGENTEAFF.

V usage is TRBV7-8 and J usage is TRBJ2-7; 10 nucleotides match TRBD1. The CDR3 extends over 16 amino acids. Trimming removed 1 base from V and 3 bases from J; junction bases left unmatched: 6. Germline CDR1 is SGHVS and CDR2 is FQNEAQ. CDR3 in amino acids: CASSLGLGQGLYEQYV. DNA for the CDR3: TGTGCCAGCAGCTTAGGGCTGGGACAGGGGCTCTACGAGCAGTACGTC.

V gene TRBV30 combines with J gene TRBJ2-1; 8 nucleotides align to TRBD2. The trim removed 1 base at V and 8 bases at J, leaving 7 bases unmatched. CDR1 is GTSNPN and CDR2 is SVGIG in the germline V gene (reference sequence). CDR3 size: 14 residues. CDR3 bases: TGTGCCTGGAGTGACGGGGGGGGAGGAGATGAGCAGTTCTTC. Residues: CAWSDGGGGDEQFF.

V usage is TRBV7-9 and J usage is TRBJ1-5; D call uncertain. Germline V CDR1 and CDR2: SEHNR, FQNEAQ (reference sequence). The V end lost 5 bases, the J end lost 3 bases, and 8 bases lay between the germline ends. CDR3 length: 13 amino acids. CDR3 in DNA: TGTGCCAGCAGCGTGTCCAACAATCAGCCCCAGCATTTT. This sequence encodes CASSVSNNQPQHF.

This chain links TRBV2 with TRBJ1-2, with 9 positions matching TRBD1. This CDR3 spans 15 amino acids. The germline gives CDR1 SNHLY, CDR2 FYNNEI. The J segment lost 0 bases and the V segment lost 7 bases, leaving 6 bases of the junction unmatched. CDR3 DNA sequence: TGTGCCAGCACCCGGGGACAGGGACCTAACTATGGCTACACCTTC. This gives the protein CASTRGQGPNYGYTF.

The chain uses TRBV6-5 and TRBJ1-2, with D possibly matching TRBD1 (5 bases). Germline V CDR1 and CDR2: MNHEY, SVGAGI. The CDR3 consists of 13 residues. The germline V and J ends were trimmed by 8 bases and 2 bases, with 12 bases remaining between them. The CDR3 here is CASSQAGNYGYTF. CDR3 coding DNA: TGTGCCAGCTCACAGGCAGGAAACTATGGCTACACCTTC.

The rearrangement links TRBV27 to TRBJ1-1; D gene ambiguous. Germline CDR1 MNHEY, CDR2 SMNVEV (reference sequence). V gave up 5 bases and J gave up 1 base, with 14 bases separating them. CDR3 length: 15 residues. CDR3 bases: TGTGCCAGCAGTCTGGTCAACCTAGGGAACACTGAAGCTTTCTTT. Amino acids: CASSLVNLGNTEAFF.

The chain couples TRBV4-3 to TRBJ2-1; a weak D match, TRBD2 (6 bases). The germline gives CDR1 LGHNA, CDR2 YSLEER. The CDR3 covers 16 residues. Trimming removed 3 bases from V and 0 bases from J, with 12 bases in between. The DNA of the CDR3 is TGCGCCAGCAGCCACCCGGGGGTGAGCTCCTACAATGAGCAGTTCTTC. Translating gives CASSHPGVSSYNEQFF.

This chain joins TRBV7-8 and TRBJ1-5; D may be TRBD1 (5 bases). Trimming stripped 5 bases from V and 6 bases from J, with 14 bases between. The CDR3 has 14 amino acids. CDR1 is SGHVS and CDR2 is FQNEAQ in the germline V gene. The CDR3 protein is CASSPWGGGQPQHF. CDR3 nucleotide sequence: TGTGCCAGCAGCCCTTGGGGCGGTGGTCAGCCCCAGCATTTT.

The chain links TRBV24-1 to TRBJ2-1, with D perhaps TRBD2 (5 bases). CDR1 is KGHDR and CDR2 is SFDVKD in the germline V gene. V lost 2 bases and J lost 2, with 9 bases in between. The CDR3 length is 15 residues. The CDR3 protein is CATSDYLRAYNEQFF. The CDR3 nucleotides read TGTGCCACCAGTGATTACCTGCGGGCCTACAATGAGCAGTTCTTC.

Regarding this clone: The sample contains more than one DNA sequence encoding this CDR3. The rearrangement links TRBV5-1 to TRBJ1-5, with D tentatively TRBD1 (5 bases). Germline CDR1 and CDR2: SGHRS and YFSETQ. This CDR3 comprises 15 residues. V shed 0 bases and J shed 4 bases, with 11 bases lying between them. In DNA form, the CDR3 reads TGCGCCAGCAGCTTGGCCGGGGGATCAAATCAGCCCCAGCATTTT. Translation gives CASSLAGGSNQPQHF.

The chain couples TRBV11-2 to TRBJ1-2; D gene ambiguous. The CDR3 covers 12 residues. The V gene lost 0 bases and the J gene lost 7 bases, with 6 bases spanning the gap. In germline, CDR1 is SGHAT, CDR2 FQNNGV. The CDR3, as DNA: TGTGCCAGCAGCTTAGATAGTCTTGGCTACACCTTC. Residues: CASSLDSLGYTF.

The V call is TRBV5-4, the J call TRBJ2-3, with a possible D match to TRBD2 (5 bases). This CDR3 contains 17 residues. Germline CDR1 reads SGHNT; CDR2 reads YYREEE (reference sequence). V dropped 2 bases and J dropped 3 bases, with 19 bases sitting between them. Written as DNA, the CDR3 is TGTGCCAGCAGCTTAGGGTCGGGGAAGCTGGGGACAGATACGCAGTATTTT. Translation: CASSLGSGKLGTDTQYF.

This rearrangement joins TRBV3-1 (or the pseudogene TRBV3-2) to TRBJ1-2; D unresolved. Looked up from germline, CDR1 is LGHDT and CDR2 is YNNKEL (reference sequence). V was clipped by 1 base and J by 1 base, with 4 bases between them. This CDR3 is built from 13 residues. CDR3: CASSQGSNYGYTF. The CDR3 nucleotides read TGTGCCAGCAGCCAAGGGAGTAACTATGGCTACACCTTC.

This chain connects TRBV6-5 to TRBJ1-5; TRBD1 matches 7 bases. The junction had 5 bases not matched to a gene; V was cut back by 6 bases and J by 3 bases. Germline CDR1 reads MNHEY; CDR2 reads SVGAGI. The CDR3 extends over 14 amino acids. The DNA of the CDR3 is TGTGCCAGCAGGCGACAGGGTCCCAATCAGCCCCAGCATTTT. Its protein is CASRRQGPNQPQHF.

This chain uses TRBV15 with TRBJ1-4, with 7 bases matching TRBD1. This CDR3 is built from 18 residues. Germline CDR1 and CDR2: LNHNV and YYDKDF (reference sequence). V lost 0 bases to trimming and J lost 3 bases; unmatched junction nucleotides: 10. DNA for the CDR3: TGTGCCACCAGCAGAGATCCCATGACAGGGATTGCTAATGAAAAACTGTTTTTT. Residues: CATSRDPMTGIANEKLFF.

The J gene is TRBJ1-1, the V gene TRBV9; a possible D gene is TRBD1 (5 bases). Trimming removed 3 bases from V and 0 bases from J, with 12 bases in between. This CDR3 has 15 amino acids. Germline V gene data show CDR1 as SGDLS and CDR2 as YYNGEE. The CDR3 region is CASSARGAVNTEAFF. The CDR3 region has the DNA TGTGCCAGCAGCGCACGCGGGGCGGTGAACACTGAAGCTTTCTTT. Combining the CDR3 with reference TRBV9 and TRBJ1-1 gives the whole variable domain DSGVTQTPKHLITATGQRVTLRCSPRSGDLSVYWYQQSLDQGLQFLIQYYNGEERAKGNILERFSAQQFPDLHSELNLSSLELGDSALYFCASSARGAVNTEAFFGQGTRLTVV.

A few counts support this clone. This sequence joins TRBV27 and TRBJ2-2; TRBD2 matches at 7 bases. The CDR3 spans 17 residues. Unmatched junction bases numbered 11, after V lost 2 bases and J lost 5 bases. From germline, CDR1 is MNHEY and CDR2 SMNVEV (reference sequence). CDR3 nucleotide sequence: TGTGCCAGCAGTTTACGAGCTGCGGGAGTAGGAACCGGGGAGCTGTTTTTT. Protein: CASSLRAAGVGTGELFF.

The V and J genes are TRBV5-1 and TRBJ2-2, with 7 nucleotides matching TRBD1. With V trimmed by 3 bases and J by 0 bases, 2 bases remained unmatched. There are 15 residues in the CDR3. Germline CDR1 SGHRS, CDR2 YFSETQ. In nucleotides, the CDR3 is TGCGCCAGCAGCTGGACAGGAGCGAACACCGGGGAGCTGTTTTTT. It yields the protein CASSWTGANTGELFF.

This sequence joins TRBV30 and TRBJ2-1, with 7 bases aligning to TRBD2. The length of the CDR3 is 15 residues. V lost 8 bases, J lost 6 bases, and 16 bases stayed unmatched. Germline assignment: CDR1 GTSNPN and CDR2 SVGIG (reference sequence). The DNA of the CDR3 is TGTGCCCGCGAAGGGTCCGCGGGAGTTCGCAATGAGCAGTTCTTC. This sequence encodes CAREGSAGVRNEQFF. Based on the CDR3 plus reference TRBV30 and TRBJ2-1, the full variable domain is SQTIHQWPATLVQPVGSPLSLECTVEGTSNPNLYWYRQAAGRGLQLLFYSVGIGQISSEVPQNLSASRPQDRQFILSSKKLLLSDSGFYLCAREGSAGVRNEQFFGPGTRLTVL.